This TCR beta chain was identified during a study of shared clonotypes between healthy human individuals. Study conclusions and caveats: A limitation of the genetic and exposure-history diversity represented arose from few donors.

In germline, CDR1 is SGHTA, CDR2 FQGNSA. V dropped 3 bases and J dropped 15 bases, with 24 bases sitting between them. CDR3 size: 15 residues. A word on this clone: Antigen: not known.

Assay execution took place at the deep level. The authors loaded roughly 200 ng DNA, 25,000 to 30,000 T cell genomes, into sorted-subset replicate PCRs. Assay used: immunoSEQ multiplex PCR; TCRdb lists only in-frame clones, some missing. The sample includes 650,000 to 800,000 clones, 72% of them seen just once. Division of CD4+ cells produced a CD45RA+ naive subset and a CD45RA-negative memory subset. The V and J genes are TRBV7-2 and TRBJ2-4, with D perhaps TRBD1 (6 bases). The sample was memory CD4+ T cells sorted from blood. Sample subset: CD45RA-negative fraction. The source is a young woman in good health. CDR3 sequence: CASSFLGRTVNGAYF. The CDR3 nucleotides read TGTGCCAGCAGCTTTTTGGGCCGGACAGTAAATGGGGCGTACTTC.